The TCR beta chain described here comes from a study of T cell responses to AZD1222 COVID-19 vaccine. Whole-study context: Second doses were pooled across both intervals (about 4 or about 12 weeks). General study points: Baseline seropositivity occurred in only six AZD1222 recipients. An increase in Spike-specific TCR breadth and depth was observed after two AZD1222 doses. The donor group comprised mostly white British people and more females; the analysis possibly underestimated clonal diversity.

Details on this clone: Its antigen remains unidentified.

Profiling relied on immunoSEQ multiplex PCR, and the TCRdb table lists in-frame clones only, not all of them. The sample contains more than 80,000 clones, just over 85% of which appear only once. The CDR3 is 14 amino acids. V was shortened by 5 bases and J by 8 bases, with 18 bases between the two germline ends. Germline V gene data show CDR1 as MNHEY and CDR2 as SVGAGI. The material sequenced was peripheral blood, taken on day 0 of AZD1222 vaccination. The origin of this receptor is an adult in good health. The chain links TRBV6-5 to TRBJ1-2, with a possible D match to TRBD1 (5 bases). DNA for the CDR3: TGTGCCAGCAGTAAACCGGGGCGGTCGGACGGCTACACCTTC. This sequence encodes CASSKPGRSDGYTF.